The sequence of this T cell receptor beta chain was determined in a study of blood T cell repertoires in COVID-19. Study context: The United States, Italy and Spain provided the acute and convalescent COVID-19 samples.

The method was immunoSEQ multiplex PCR; TCRdb's version includes in-frame clones alone and lacks a portion of them. The table has about 45,000 clones, under 90% seen once; the top ten hold about 0.4%. The CDR3 covers 15 residues. Trimming removed 6 bases from V and 5 bases from J; junction bases left unmatched: 9. Germline V gene lookup returns CDR1 MNHEY and CDR2 SVGAGI. The chain uses TRBV6-5 and TRBJ1-5; 8 bases are a match to TRBD1. Input material: peripheral blood. This clonotype originated in a human donor in a cohort sampled during active COVID-19. CDR3 loop: CASRDGQGPYQPQHF. For the CDR3, the DNA is TGTGCCAGCAGGGACGGACAGGGCCCCTATCAGCCCCAGCATTTT.